This T cell receptor beta chain is drawn from a study of blood T cell repertoires in COVID-19. Background on the study: Specimens from acute and convalescent COVID-19 originated in the United States, Italy and Spain. The analysed material was cDNA or gDNA that came from T cells, B-cell-depleted T cells, or PBMCs.

Germline-derived CDR1 and CDR2 are SGHAT and FQNNGV. CDR3 length equals 14 residues. V shed 1 base, J shed 2 bases, and the junction held 2 bases outside the gene matches. Original handling: It was from reference gene primer amplification that nucleated cell counts were estimated. Profiling relied on immunoSEQ multiplex PCR, and the TCRdb table lists in-frame clones only, not all of them. That table furnishes V, J and clone size, whereas the DNA furnished D and trimming. The sample comprises roughly 100,000 clones, approximately 92% of which are singletons, and approximately 5.4% rests with the top ten.

The sequence derives from a man aged 45-65 years with active COVID-19. The sample comprised peripheral blood. The chain is built from TRBV11-2 and TRBJ2-7; 7 bases line up with TRBD1. The CDR3: CASSLGQGPYEQYF. CDR3 sequence (DNA): TGTGCCAGCAGCTTAGGACAGGGTCCCTACGAGCAGTACTTC.